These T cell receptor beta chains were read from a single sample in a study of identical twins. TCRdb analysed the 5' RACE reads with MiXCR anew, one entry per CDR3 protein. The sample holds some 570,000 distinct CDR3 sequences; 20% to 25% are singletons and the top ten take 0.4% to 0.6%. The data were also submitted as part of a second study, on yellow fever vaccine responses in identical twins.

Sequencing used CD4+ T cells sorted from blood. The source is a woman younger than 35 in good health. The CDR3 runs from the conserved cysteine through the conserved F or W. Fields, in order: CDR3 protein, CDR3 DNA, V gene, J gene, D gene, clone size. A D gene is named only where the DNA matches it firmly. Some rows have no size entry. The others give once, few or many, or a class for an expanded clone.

CASSEPQLAQETQYF	TGTGCCAGCAGTGAGCCCCAACTAGCTCAAGAGACCCAGTACTTC	TRBV25-1	TRBJ2-5	.	few
CATSRDQDNRYNEQFF	TGTGCCACCAGCAGAGATCAGGACAACAGATACAATGAGCAGTTCTTC	TRBV15	TRBJ2-1	.	.
CSAPVGATDTQYF	TGCAGTGCACCGGTCGGCGCCACAGATACGCAGTATTTT	TRBV20-1	TRBJ2-3	.	.
CASSFKRGHSYNEQFF	TGTGCCAGCAGTTTTAAGCGGGGCCACTCCTACAATGAGCAGTTCTTC	TRBV12-3/TRBV12-4	TRBJ2-1	TRBD2	.
CASSLLPLIAGGGDTQYF	TGTGCCAGCAGTCTCCTCCCCCTCATAGCGGGAGGGGGGGATACGCAGTATTTT	TRBV28	TRBJ2-3	TRBD2	few
CASSVAVGGHNEQFF	TGTGCCAGCAGCGTAGCGGTAGGAGGACACAATGAGCAGTTCTTC	TRBV9	TRBJ2-1	.	.
CASREPGQGAGTGELFF	TGTGCCAGCAGAGAACCGGGACAGGGGGCCGGCACCGGGGAGCTGTTTTTT	TRBV12-3/TRBV12-4	TRBJ2-2	TRBD1	many
CASSEGLRYGYTF	TGTGCCAGCAGCGAGGGACTTAGGTATGGCTACACCTTC	TRBV6-6	TRBJ1-2	.	.
CASGRDPAYQETQYF	TGTGCCAGCGGGCGCGATCCGGCGTACCAAGAGACCCAGTACTTC	TRBV6-1	TRBJ2-5	.	few
CASRRGHTDTQYF	TGTGCCAGCAGGAGGGGACACACAGATACGCAGTATTTT	TRBV27	TRBJ2-3	.	few
CASSVEQGRGASYEQYF	TGTGCCAGCAGTGTAGAACAGGGGCGTGGAGCATCCTACGAGCAGTACTTC	TRBV2	TRBJ2-7	TRBD1	.
CATAYDRGRADTQYF	TGTGCCACCGCATACGACAGGGGGAGGGCAGATACGCAGTATTTT	TRBV15	TRBJ2-3	TRBD1	few
CASSLFRLAGVGTGELFF	TGTGCCAGCAGCTTATTTCGACTAGCGGGAGTAGGCACCGGGGAGCTGTTTTTT	TRBV5-6	TRBJ2-2	TRBD2	.
CSAGRWEGEKLFF	TGCAGTGCTGGACGGTGGGAGGGTGAAAAACTGTTTTTT	TRBV20-1	TRBJ1-4	.	.
CASSFAGTSSYNEQFF	TGCGCCAGCAGCTTCGCCGGGACTAGCTCCTACAATGAGCAGTTCTTC	TRBV5-1	TRBJ2-1	TRBD2	.
CSAPRGVNTEAFF	TGCAGTGCTCCCCGTGGAGTTAACACTGAAGCTTTCTTT	TRBV20-1	TRBJ1-1	.	.
CATSPGKRDLKWEQFF	TGTGCCACCAGCCCCGGTAAGCGGGACCTGAAGTGGGAGCAGTTCTTC	TRBV15	TRBJ2-1	TRBD2	.
CASSPRAGIIPNEQFF	TGTGCCAGCAGCCCCCGGGCGGGAATTATCCCCAATGAGCAGTTCTTC	TRBV9	TRBJ2-1	.	.
CASSLGESSGGSAQYF	TGCGCCAGCAGCTTGGGGGAATCAAGCGGGGGCTCGGCCCAGTACTTC	TRBV5-1	TRBJ2-5	TRBD2	once
CASNPWGFNTEAFF	TGTGCCAGTAACCCTTGGGGGTTTAACACTGAAGCTTTCTTT	TRBV19	TRBJ1-1	.	.
CASSILGTDNSPLHF	TGTGCCAGCAGCATACTAGGGACAGATAATTCACCCCTCCACTTT	TRBV7-9	TRBJ1-6	TRBD1	few
CASSLSNPYEAFF	TGTGCCAGCAGTTTGTCCAACCCATATGAAGCTTTCTTT	TRBV28	TRBJ1-1	.	.
CASSLGGGRAYYNEQFF	TGTGCCAGCAGCTTAGGGGGCGGGAGGGCTTACTACAATGAGCAGTTCTTC	TRBV7-9	TRBJ2-1	TRBD2	.
CASSYAGTSGITTYEQYF	TGTGCCAGCAGTTACGCCGGGACTAGCGGGATCACAACCTACGAGCAGTACTTC	TRBV6-2/TRBV6-3	TRBJ2-7	TRBD2	few
CSASGTVNTEAFF	TGCAGTGCTAGCGGGACGGTGAACACTGAAGCTTTCTTT	TRBV20-1	TRBJ1-1	.	.
CSARDLWVKETQYF	TGCAGTGCTAGAGACCTTTGGGTGAAAGAGACCCAGTACTTC	TRBV20-1	TRBJ2-5	.	.
CASLSGGRGDTLYF	TGCGCCAGCCTAAGCGGGGGCAGGGGAGATACGCTGTATTTT	TRBV4-1	TRBJ2-3	TRBD2	few
CATSRNPGELFF	TGTGCCACCAGCAGAAATCCCGGGGAGCTGTTTTTT	TRBV15	TRBJ2-2	.	.
CSVEVAGAWVGADTQYF	TGCAGCGTTGAGGTAGCGGGAGCGTGGGTCGGGGCAGATACGCAGTATTTT	TRBV29-1	TRBJ2-3	TRBD2	.
CASSLKLLNYEQYF	TGTGCCAGCAGTTTAAAGCTTCTAAACTACGAGCAGTACTTC	TRBV27	TRBJ2-7	.	.
CASSVLTEKDGYTF	TGTGCCAGCAGCGTTTTGACAGAAAAGGATGGCTACACCTTC	TRBV9	TRBJ1-2	.	.
CATSVSWEAADTQYF	TGTGCCACCAGTGTCAGTTGGGAGGCCGCAGATACGCAGTATTTT	TRBV24-1	TRBJ2-3	.	few
CASSLVGQGRNEQFF	TGTGCCAGCAGCTTAGTGGGACAGGGGCGCAATGAGCAGTTCTTC	TRBV11-3	TRBJ2-1	TRBD1	.
CASSYYGLAGGGSYNEQFF	TGCGCCAGCAGTTATTACGGACTAGCGGGAGGGGGGTCCTACAATGAGCAGTTCTTC	TRBV5-1	TRBJ2-1	TRBD2	few
CASRDRVDQPQHF	TGTGCCAGCAGAGACAGGGTTGATCAGCCCCAGCATTTT	TRBV6-1	TRBJ1-5	TRBD1	few
CSDGPNNFNQPQHF	TGCAGTGACGGTCCAAACAACTTCAATCAGCCCCAGCATTTT	TRBV20-1	TRBJ1-5	.	few
CASSLGGYNSPLHF	TGTGCCAGCAGTTTGGGGGGTTATAATTCACCCCTCCACTTT	TRBV12-3/TRBV12-4	TRBJ1-6	.	.
CASSLVRGSTSGNTIYF	TGTGCCAGCAGCTTAGTTCGGGGATCCACCTCTGGAAACACCATATATTTT	TRBV11-2	TRBJ1-3	.	few
CASSEALGQGEQFF	TGTGCCAGCAGTGAAGCGCTAGGACAGGGTGAGCAGTTCTTC	TRBV6-1	TRBJ2-1	TRBD1	.
CASSLGFMNTEAFF	TGTGCCAGCAGCTTAGGGTTTATGAACACTGAAGCTTTCTTT	TRBV7-8	TRBJ1-1	.	.
CASSLAFRVLTYNEQFF	TGTGCCAGCAGTTTAGCGTTCCGGGTCCTAACCTACAATGAGCAGTTCTTC	TRBV12-3/TRBV12-4	TRBJ2-1	.	.
CASLGRLNEQFF	TGTGCCAGCCTGGGACGGTTGAATGAGCAGTTCTTC	TRBV6-1	TRBJ2-1	.	.